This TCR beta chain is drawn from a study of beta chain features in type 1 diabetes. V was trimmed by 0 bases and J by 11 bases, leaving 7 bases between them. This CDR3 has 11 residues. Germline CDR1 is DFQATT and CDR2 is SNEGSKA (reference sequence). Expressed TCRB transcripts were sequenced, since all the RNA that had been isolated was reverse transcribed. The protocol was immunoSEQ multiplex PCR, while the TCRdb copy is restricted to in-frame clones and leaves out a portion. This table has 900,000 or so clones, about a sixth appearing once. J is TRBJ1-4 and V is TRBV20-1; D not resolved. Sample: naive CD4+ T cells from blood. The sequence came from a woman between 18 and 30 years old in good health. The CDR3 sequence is CSARDRGKLFF. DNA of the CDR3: TGCAGTGCTAGAGATCGCGGGAAACTGTTTTTT.